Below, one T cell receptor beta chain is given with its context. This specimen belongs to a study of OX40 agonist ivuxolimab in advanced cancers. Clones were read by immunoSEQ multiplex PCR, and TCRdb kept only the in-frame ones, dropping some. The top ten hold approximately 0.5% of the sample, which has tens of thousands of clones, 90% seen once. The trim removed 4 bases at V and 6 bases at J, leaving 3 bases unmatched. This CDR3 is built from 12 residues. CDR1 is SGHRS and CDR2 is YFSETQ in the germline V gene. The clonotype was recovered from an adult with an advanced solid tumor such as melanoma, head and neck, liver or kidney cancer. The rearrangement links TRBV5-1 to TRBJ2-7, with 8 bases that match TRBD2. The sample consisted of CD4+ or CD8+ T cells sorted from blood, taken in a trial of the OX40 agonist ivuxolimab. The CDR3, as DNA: TGCGCCAGCAGCGGACTAGCTGCCGAGCAGTACTTC. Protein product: CASSGLAAEQYF.